A selection of T cell receptor beta chains follows, all from one sample in a study of spatial heterogeneity in lung cancer. TCRdb analysed the 5' RACE reads with MiXCR anew, one entry per CDR3 protein. The data hold around 7,200 distinct CDR3 sequences, with 5.4% observed a single time. The sequencing here drew on normal lung tissue next to the tumor, taken at surgery. The receptor source for this set is a female donor with early-stage non-small cell lung cancer. Each CDR3 is given with its conserved first and last residue. D genes are given only for firm matches. Only part of the rows carry a size: once, few, many, or a class if the clone is expanded.

NA | 13 | NA | TRBJ1-5 | TRBV5-1 | TGCGCCAGCAGCGCCTCCAGGGATCAGCCCCAGCATTTT | CASSASRDQPQHF
TRBD2 | 14 | medium-sized | TRBJ2-7 | TRBV3-1 | TGTGCCAGCAGCCAACCGGGACTAGCGAGTGAGCAGTACTTC | CASSQPGLASEQYF
TRBD1 | 14 | medium-sized | TRBJ2-7 | TRBV27 | TGTGCCAGCAGTCTCAGGGGGCCATCCTACGAGCAGTACTTC | CASSLRGPSYEQYF
NA | 14 | many | TRBJ2-1 | TRBV30 | TGTGCCTGGACATTAGGACGTCATCGAAATGAGCAGTTCTTC | CAWTLGRHRNEQFF
TRBD1 | 14 | medium-sized | TRBJ2-1 | TRBV2 | TGTGCCAGCTCTGTCGCAGGGGGCGTCTCTGAGCAGTTCTTC | CASSVAGGVSEQFF
NA | 12 | many | TRBJ2-5 | TRBV11-1 | TGTGCCAGCAGAACAAGTGGAGAGACCCAGTACTTC | CASRTSGETQYF
NA | 15 | few | TRBJ1-5 | TRBV12-3/TRBV12-4 | TGTGCCAGCAACTTGGGGGTAGCCAGCAATCAGCCCCAGCATTTT | CASNLGVASNQPQHF
TRBD1 | 14 | many | TRBJ2-7 | TRBV20-1 | TGCAGTGCCGAGGACAGGACAAGCTCCTACGAGCAGTACTTC | CSAEDRTSSYEQYF
NA | 14 | NA | TRBJ1-5 | TRBV20-1 | TGCAGTGCTAGAGATGGTGTCGGGGGTCAGCCCCAGCATTTT | CSARDGVGGQPQHF
NA | 14 | many | TRBJ1-1 | TRBV30 | TGTGCCTGGAACCTTGGGGGGTCGAACACTGAAGCTTTCTTT | CAWNLGGSNTEAFF
NA | 15 | medium-sized | TRBJ2-7 | TRBV7-8 | TGTGCCAGCAGCTACCGGGCACTGAGCTCCTACGAGCAGTACTTC | CASSYRALSSYEQYF
TRBD1 | 15 | many | TRBJ2-2 | TRBV19 | TGTGCCAGTAGTACCGGACAGGGGAGGACCGGGGAGCTGTTTTTT | CASSTGQGRTGELFF
TRBD2 | 16 | NA | TRBJ2-5 | TRBV6-5 | TGTGCCAACAGGCCGCTAGCGGGAGGAAACCAAGAGACCCAGTACTTC | CANRPLAGGNQETQYF
NA | 14 | medium-sized | TRBJ2-3 | TRBV29-1 | TGCAGCACCCGTGGTGGGGGAAACACAGATACGCAGTATTTT | CSTRGGGNTDTQYF
TRBD1 | 15 | medium-sized | TRBJ1-1 | TRBV20-1 | TGCAGTGCTAGGGCCCGGGACAGCTTGAACACTGAAGCTTTCTTT | CSARARDSLNTEAFF
NA | 16 | medium-sized | TRBJ2-2 | TRBV9 | TGTGCCAGCAGCCCCCTAGGCGGGGCGGACACCGGGGAGCTGTTTTTT | CASSPLGGADTGELFF
TRBD2 | 16 | medium-sized | TRBJ2-1 | TRBV7-9 | TGTGCCAGCAGGTACGGGACTAGCGGGAGGAACAATGAGCAGTTCTTC | CASRYGTSGRNNEQFF